The source of this T cell receptor (beta chain) is a study of T cell responses to AZD1222 COVID-19 vaccine (dated by TCRdb to the early 2020s). Regarding the study in general: AZD1222 recipients whose second dose came at about 4 weeks and those whose second dose came at about 12 weeks were combined into one group, since spike-specific TCR depth and breadth did not differ between the two schedules. A total of 233 trial participants underwent TCR sequencing, of whom 200 to 220 received two doses of AZD1222 and about 25 received two doses of the MenACWY control vaccine. Trial participants were enrolled by age into 18-55, 56-69 and 70-plus year subgroups, with roughly 150, 30 and 60 TCR-sequenced participants respectively. Overall results and qualifications from the work: Participants were mostly white British, with more females than males. The authors suggested clonal diversity may have been underestimated. Only five to seven AZD1222 recipients were SARS-CoV-2 seropositive at baseline, limiting conclusions about previously exposed vaccinees. Spike-specific TCR breadth and depth rose significantly after two AZD1222 doses compared with day 0 and with MenACWY recipients. In the small 56-69-year group, the increase in depth fell short of significance, most likely because of low power. Nearly half of unique spike-specific TCRs reportedly recognized epitopes outside regions mutated in the B.1.351 and B.1.1.7 variants. Because no day 14 peak-response samples were available, repertoires were characterized only after the peak T cell response. CD4 TCRs associated with the vaccine covered the entire spike protein, and the dominant responses were in regions 160-218 and 743-854.

The CDR3 regions of human TCRbeta chains were analyzed by immunosequencing. The paper's data handling went like this. Repertoire TCRs were checked for matches against a reference library of SARS-CoV-2-specific TCRs that had been generated using the MIRA antigen-specificity platform. Breadth was defined as the fraction of unique TCRs that were SARS-CoV-2-associated. Depth was defined as the fraction of total T cells that were SARS-CoV-2-associated. Using the MIRA data, each spike-specific TCR was assigned both to the spike region to which the TCR was reactive and to a CD4 or CD8 class. Log10-transformed breadth and depth values were compared by one-way ANOVA with Sidak's multiple comparisons tests. In TCRdb, the immuneACCESS table is reduced to in-frame sequences with V and J assigned. These tables do not hold every clone; where another copy was compared, an unresolved V gene accounts for under half, and the others remain unexplained. V, J and clone size are those of that table, while D and trimming were read from the DNA. The sample table lists around 100,000 clones, roughly 87% of them with a count of one. The ten largest account for about 5% of the sample.

The sample's time point label, in plain terms: baseline before first vaccination. Vaccinee samples were obtained from the UK trials COV001 and COV002, which included a single-blind randomized controlled phase 2/3 trial of AZD1222 (ChAdOx1 nCoV-19) in healthy adults. For TCRbeta chain sequencing, PBMC samples were collected from trial participants at day 0 and at day 28 after the second dose. Measured from the cysteine to the phenylalanine, the CDR3 is 15 residues long. The only DNA kept is the CDR3, 45 bases in frame from the first base. The germline V gene (reference sequence) sets CDR1 to SGHKS and CDR2 to YYEKEE. V is trimmed back by 0 bases and J by 4 bases, and the junction contains 6 bases that no gene match accounts for. About this clone: There is no known antigen for this receptor. The sample holds no much larger clone one base away, and base qualities are not on file.

The chain is assembled from TRBV5-5 and TRBJ1-2; 7 junctional bases match TRBD1. The sequence derives from an adult in good health. The sample consisted of peripheral blood, taken on day 0 of AZD1222 vaccination. The DNA is TGTGCCAGCAGCTTGGTGACAGGGTTGGCCTATGGCTACACCTTC. This encodes CASSLVTGLAYGYTF. The variable domain in full, with residues beyond the CDR3 obtained from the reference TRBV5-5 and TRBJ1-2 genes, is DAGVTQSPTHLIKTRGQQVTLRCSPISGHKSVSWYQQVLGQGPQFIFQYYEKEERGRGNFPDRFSARQFPNYSSELNVNALLLGDSALYLCASSLVTGLAYGYTFGSGTRLTVV.